This T cell receptor beta chain is drawn from a study of control samples from healthy donors and cancer patients. Germline V gene sequence: CDR1 MGHRA, CDR2 YSYEKL. The ends lost 4 bases at V and 0 bases at J; junction bases unmatched: 5. The CDR3 spans 16 residues. Assay used: immunoSEQ multiplex PCR; TCRdb lists only in-frame clones, some missing. The sample consists of around 96,000 clones, 80% to 95% of them appearing once. The genes are TRBV4-1 and TRBJ1-1; 10 bases align to TRBD1. The receptor was isolated from a man younger than 30 in good health. The source material was blood. The CDR3 reads CASSRGQGLMNTEAFF. For the CDR3, the DNA is TGCGCCAGCAGCCGGGGACAGGGGTTAATGAACACTGAAGCTTTCTTT.